This T cell receptor (beta chain) was sequenced for a study of follicular helper T cells after annual influenza vaccination. Overall study context: Across the 2013-2014, 2014-2015 and 2015-2016 vaccination seasons, some subjects were resampled. Notes on the study in general: The much larger non-cTfh compartments may have been undersampled.

Stated time point: 2014-2015 season, pre-vaccination. Regarding this clone: Its specificity is not known.

TCRB was sequenced at Survey level resolution. The repertoire was sequenced with immunoSEQ multiplex PCR; TCRdb's copy has only in-frame clones and lacks some. The top ten clones hold about 0.91% of a sample with more than 10,000 clones, 81% of them seen once. V was pared by 0 bases and J by 0 bases, with 12 bases between. This CDR3 has 16 amino acids. Germline CDR1 reads MNHEY; CDR2 reads SVGAGI. This receptor was obtained from an adult who received the influenza vaccine. This chain joins TRBV6-5 and TRBJ2-7, with D hard to call. Sequences were derived from CXCR5- memory CD4+ T cells sorted from blood, sampled on the day of influenza vaccination. For the CDR3, the DNA is TGTGCCAGCAGTTACTCATGGGCTCAGAGCTCCTACGAGCAGTACTTC. This encodes CASSYSWAQSSYEQYF.